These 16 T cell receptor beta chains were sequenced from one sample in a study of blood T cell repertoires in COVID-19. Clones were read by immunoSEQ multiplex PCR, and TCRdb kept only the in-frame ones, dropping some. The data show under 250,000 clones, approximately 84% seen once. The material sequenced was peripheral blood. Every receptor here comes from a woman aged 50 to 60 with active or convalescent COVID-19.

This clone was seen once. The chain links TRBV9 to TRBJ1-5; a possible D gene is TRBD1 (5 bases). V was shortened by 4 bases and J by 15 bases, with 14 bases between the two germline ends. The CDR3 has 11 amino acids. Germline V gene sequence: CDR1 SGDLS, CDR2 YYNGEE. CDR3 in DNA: TGTGCCAGCAGCACCCATGGGGGGATGCATTTT. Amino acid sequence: CASSTHGGMHF.

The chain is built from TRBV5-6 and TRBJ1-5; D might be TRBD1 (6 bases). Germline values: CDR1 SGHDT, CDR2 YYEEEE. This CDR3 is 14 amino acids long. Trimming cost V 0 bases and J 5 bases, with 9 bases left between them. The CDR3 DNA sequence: TGTGCCAGCAGCTTGGCACAGGGTCATCAGCCCCAGCATTTT. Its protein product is CASSLAQGHQPQHF.

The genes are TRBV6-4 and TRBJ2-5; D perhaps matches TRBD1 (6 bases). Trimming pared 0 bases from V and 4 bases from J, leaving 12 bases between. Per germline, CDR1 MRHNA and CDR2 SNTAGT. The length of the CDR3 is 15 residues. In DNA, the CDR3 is TGTGCCAGCAGTGACTCATACAGGGCCCCAGAGACCCAGTACTTC. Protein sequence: CASSDSYRAPETQYF.

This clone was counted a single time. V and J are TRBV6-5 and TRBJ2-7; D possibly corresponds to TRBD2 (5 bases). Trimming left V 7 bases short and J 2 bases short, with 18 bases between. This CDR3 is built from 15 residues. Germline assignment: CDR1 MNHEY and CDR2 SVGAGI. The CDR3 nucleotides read TGTGCCAGCAAGAGAAGTAAGGACTCACCCTACGAGCAGTACGTC. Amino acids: CASKRSKDSPYEQYV.

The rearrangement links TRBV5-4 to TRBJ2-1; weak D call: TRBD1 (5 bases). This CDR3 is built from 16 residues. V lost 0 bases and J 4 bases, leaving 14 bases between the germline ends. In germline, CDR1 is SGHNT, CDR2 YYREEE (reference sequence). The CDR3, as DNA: TGTGCCAGCAGCTTGGGTACAGGTCCCCCTTACAATGAGCAGTTCTTC. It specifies CASSLGTGPPYNEQFF.

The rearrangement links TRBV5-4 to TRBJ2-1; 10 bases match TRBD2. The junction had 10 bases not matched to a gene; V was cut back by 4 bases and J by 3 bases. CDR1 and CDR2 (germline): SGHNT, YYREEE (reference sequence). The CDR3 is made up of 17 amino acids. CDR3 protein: CASSQGLAATLYNEQFF. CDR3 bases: TGTGCCAGCAGCCAAGGACTAGCGGCCACTCTCTACAATGAGCAGTTCTTC.

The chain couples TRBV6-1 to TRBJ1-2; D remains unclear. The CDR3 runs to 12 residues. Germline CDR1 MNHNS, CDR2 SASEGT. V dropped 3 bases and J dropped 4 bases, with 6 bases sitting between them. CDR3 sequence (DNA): TGTGCCAGCAGTGAGGGCAGCTATGGCTACACCTTC. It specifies CASSEGSYGYTF.

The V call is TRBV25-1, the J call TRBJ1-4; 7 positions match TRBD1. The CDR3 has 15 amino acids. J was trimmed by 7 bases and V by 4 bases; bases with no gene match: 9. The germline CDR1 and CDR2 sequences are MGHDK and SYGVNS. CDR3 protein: CASSADRVSGEKLFF. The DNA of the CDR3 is TGTGCCAGCAGTGCCGACAGGGTGTCGGGTGAAAAACTGTTTTTT.

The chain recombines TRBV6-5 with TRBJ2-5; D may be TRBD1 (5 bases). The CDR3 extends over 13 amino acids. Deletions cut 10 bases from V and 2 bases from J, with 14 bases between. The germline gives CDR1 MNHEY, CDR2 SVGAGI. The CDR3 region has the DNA TGTGCCACCACCTTTCCAGGGCAAGAGACCCAGTACTTC. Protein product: CATTFPGQETQYF.

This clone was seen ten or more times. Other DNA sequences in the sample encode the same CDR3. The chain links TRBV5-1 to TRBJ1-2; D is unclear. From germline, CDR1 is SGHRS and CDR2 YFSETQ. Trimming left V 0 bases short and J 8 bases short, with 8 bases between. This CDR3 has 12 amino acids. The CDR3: CASSLAGNGYTF. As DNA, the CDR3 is TGCGCCAGCAGCTTGGCCGGGAACGGCTACACCTTC.

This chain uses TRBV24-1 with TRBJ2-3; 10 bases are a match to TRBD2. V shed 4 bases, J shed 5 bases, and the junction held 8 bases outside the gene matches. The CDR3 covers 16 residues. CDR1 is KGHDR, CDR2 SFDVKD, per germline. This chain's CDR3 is CATSDGSGRAIDTQYF. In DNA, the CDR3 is TGTGCCACCAGTGACGGGAGCGGGAGGGCCATAGATACGCAGTATTTT.

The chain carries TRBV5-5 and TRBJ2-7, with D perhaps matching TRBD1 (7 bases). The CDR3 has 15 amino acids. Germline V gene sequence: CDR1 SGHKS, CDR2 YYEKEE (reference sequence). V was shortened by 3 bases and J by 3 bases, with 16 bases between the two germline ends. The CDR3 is CASSSGGGSNYEQYF. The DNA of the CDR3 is TGTGCCAGCAGCTCCGGAGGGGGCTCGAACTACGAGCAGTACTTC.

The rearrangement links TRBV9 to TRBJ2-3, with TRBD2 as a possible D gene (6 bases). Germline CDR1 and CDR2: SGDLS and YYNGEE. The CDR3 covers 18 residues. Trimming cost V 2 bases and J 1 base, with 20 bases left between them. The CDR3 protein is CASSVSPGTLSRTDTQYF. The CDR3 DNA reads TGTGCCAGCAGCGTCTCCCCCGGGACTTTAAGCCGCACAGATACGCAGTATTTT. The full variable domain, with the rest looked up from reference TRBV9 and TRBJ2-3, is DSGVTQTPKHLITATGQRVTLRCSPRSGDLSVYWYQQSLDQGLQFLIQYYNGEERAKGNILERFSAQQFPDLHSELNLSSLELGDSALYFCASSVSPGTLSRTDTQYFGPGTRLTVL.

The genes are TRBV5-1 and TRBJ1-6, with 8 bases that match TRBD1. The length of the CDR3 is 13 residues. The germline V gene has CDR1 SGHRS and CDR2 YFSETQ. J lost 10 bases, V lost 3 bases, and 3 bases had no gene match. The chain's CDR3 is CASSSTGGSPLHF. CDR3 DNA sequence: TGCGCCAGCAGCTCAACAGGGGGATCACCCCTCCACTTT.

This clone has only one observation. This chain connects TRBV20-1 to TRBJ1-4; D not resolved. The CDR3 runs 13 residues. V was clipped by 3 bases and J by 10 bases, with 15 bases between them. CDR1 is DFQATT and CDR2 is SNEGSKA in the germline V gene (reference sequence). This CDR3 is CSASSPELGKLFF. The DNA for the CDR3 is TGCAGTGCTAGTAGCCCGGAGTTAGGAAAACTGTTTTTT.

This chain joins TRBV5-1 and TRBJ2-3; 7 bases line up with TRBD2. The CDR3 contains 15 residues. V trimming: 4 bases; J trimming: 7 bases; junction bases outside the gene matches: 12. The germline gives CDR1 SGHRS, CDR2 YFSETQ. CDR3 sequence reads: CASSSGTDLGNTQYF. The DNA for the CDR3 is TGCGCCAGCAGCAGCGGGACCGACCTTGGCAATACGCAGTATTTT.